The entry below describes one TCR beta chain. This entry belongs to a study of blood T cell repertoires in COVID-19. Study summary: Whether acute or convalescent, the COVID-19 samples came from the United States, Italy and Spain.

CDR1 is SEHNR, CDR2 FQNEAQ, per germline (reference sequence). After removal of 5 bases from V and 6 bases from J, the junction contained 9 bases not matched to a gene. The CDR3 covers 17 residues. Here immunoSEQ multiplex PCR was the method, and the copy in TCRdb shows in-frame clones only, minus some. This table has a few hundred thousand clones, 80% appearing once. The sequence came from a human donor in a cohort sampled during active COVID-19. Sequencing input: peripheral blood. The chain couples TRBV7-9 to TRBJ2-1; 14 bases match TRBD2. The CDR3 region has the DNA TGTGCCAGCAGCCGACTAGCGGGAGGGCCCGGGGCCAATGAGCAGTTCTTC. As protein: CASSRLAGGPGANEQFF.